Sequencing of this TCR beta chain was carried out in a study of blood T cell repertoires in COVID-19. As for the study in general: From T cells, B-cell-depleted T cells, or PBMCs came the material, which was cDNA or gDNA.

This clone was seen only a few times. In the authors' methods: For nucleated cells, counts were estimated from reference gene primer amplification. This table comes from immunoSEQ multiplex PCR, and its TCRdb copy is limited to in-frame clones, with some not included. V and J calls and clone size come straight from that table; D and trimming were deduced from the DNA. Altogether about 150,000 clones are present, 75% to 85% being singletons, with the ten largest covering 5%. The CDR3 extends over 14 amino acids. V trimming: 9 bases; J trimming: 8 bases; junction bases outside the gene matches: 11. Germline V gene data show CDR1 as MNHEY and CDR2 as SVGAGI.

The rearrangement joins TRBV6-5 to TRBJ1-3, with 9 bases matching TRBD1. The TCR sequence derives from a woman in her fifties or sixties with acute or convalescent COVID-19. The sample taken for sequencing was peripheral blood. In nucleotides, the CDR3 is TGTGCCAGTGGCGGGGGACAGGGAGGACACACCATATATTTT. It translates to CASGGGQGGHTIYF.